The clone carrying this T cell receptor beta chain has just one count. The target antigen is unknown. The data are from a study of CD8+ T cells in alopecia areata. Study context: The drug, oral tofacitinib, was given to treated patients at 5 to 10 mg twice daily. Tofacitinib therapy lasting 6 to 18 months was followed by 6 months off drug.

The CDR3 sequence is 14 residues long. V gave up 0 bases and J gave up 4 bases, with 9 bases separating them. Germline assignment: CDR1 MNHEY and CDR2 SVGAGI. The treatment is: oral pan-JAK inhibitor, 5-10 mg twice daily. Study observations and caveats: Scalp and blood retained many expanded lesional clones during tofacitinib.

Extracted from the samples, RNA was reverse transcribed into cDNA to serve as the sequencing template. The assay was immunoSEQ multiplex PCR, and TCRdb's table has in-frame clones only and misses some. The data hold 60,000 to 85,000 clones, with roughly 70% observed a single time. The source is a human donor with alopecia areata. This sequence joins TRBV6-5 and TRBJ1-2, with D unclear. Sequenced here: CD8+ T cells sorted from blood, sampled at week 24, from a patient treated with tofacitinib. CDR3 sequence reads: CASSYSKGGYGYTF. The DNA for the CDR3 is TGTGCCAGCAGTTACTCGAAGGGAGGCTATGGCTACACCTTC.